These 3 T cell receptor beta chains originate from one sample sequenced in a study of regulatory T cells in long-lasting Graves disease. To make TCR beta libraries, researchers used iRepertoire HTBI primers and Arm-PCR of CDR3 regions. TCRdb called the multiplex PCR reads again in MiXCR, with one record for every CDR3 protein. This sample has 440,000 or so distinct CDR3 sequences, with about a sixth found just once. This sample's time point: newly diagnosed GD, antithyroid drugs for less than 3 months. Scientists built the TCR library using RNA that was extracted from PBMCs. The sample was also reused in another study, on T cells in Graves' hyperthyroidism and ophthalmopathy.

Sequencing was performed on peripheral blood mononuclear cells (PBMCs), taken at new diagnosis, from a patient treated with antithyroid drugs. Receptor source: a woman younger than 45 with Graves disease.

Ten or more counts support this clonotype. The rearrangement uses TRBV20-1 and TRBJ2-7; D remains ambiguous. The germline V and J ends were trimmed by 5 bases and 6 bases, with 11 bases remaining between them. Germline CDR1 and CDR2: DFQATT and SNEGSKA (reference sequence). This CDR3 has 11 amino acids. As DNA, the CDR3 is TGCAGTGCTCGTAACCAAGGCGAGCAGTACTTC. It encodes CSARNQGEQYF.

This clonotype was observed a handful of times. The rearrangement joins TRBV29-1 to TRBJ1-2, with 7 positions matching TRBD1. This CDR3 is built from 14 residues. Germline-derived CDR1 and CDR2 are SQVTM and ANQGSEA. With V trimmed by 6 bases and J by 4 bases, 11 bases remained unmatched. CDR3 DNA: TGCAGCGTATCCCCGACAGGGATACCCTATGGCTACACCTTC. It translates to CSVSPTGIPYGYTF.

This clonotype appeared a single time. The rearrangement joins TRBV28 to TRBJ1-5; 10 positions agree with TRBD1. The germline V gene has CDR1 MDHEN and CDR2 SYDVKM. The ends lost 4 bases at V and 7 bases at J; junction bases unmatched: 13. This CDR3 contains 17 residues. Here the CDR3 reads CASSYIRDRGSRQPQHF. CDR3 bases: TGTGCCAGCAGTTACATCCGGGACAGGGGATCACGGCAGCCCCAGCATTTT.